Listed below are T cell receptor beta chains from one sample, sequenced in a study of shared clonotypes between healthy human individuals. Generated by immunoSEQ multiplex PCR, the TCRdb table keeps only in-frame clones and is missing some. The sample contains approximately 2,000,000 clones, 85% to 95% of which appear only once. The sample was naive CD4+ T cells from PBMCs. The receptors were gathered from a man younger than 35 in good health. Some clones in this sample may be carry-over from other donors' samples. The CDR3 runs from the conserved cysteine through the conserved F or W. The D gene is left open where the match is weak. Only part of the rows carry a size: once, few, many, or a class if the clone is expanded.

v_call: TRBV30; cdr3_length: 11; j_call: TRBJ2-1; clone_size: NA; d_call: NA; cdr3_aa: CAWSEAGRWFF; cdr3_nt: TGTGCCTGGAGTGAGGCGGGACGGTGGTTCTTC
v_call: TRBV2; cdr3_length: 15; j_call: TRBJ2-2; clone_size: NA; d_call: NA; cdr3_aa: CASSPWAINTGELFF; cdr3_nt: TGTGCCAGCAGTCCGTGGGCCATAAACACCGGGGAGCTGTTTTTT
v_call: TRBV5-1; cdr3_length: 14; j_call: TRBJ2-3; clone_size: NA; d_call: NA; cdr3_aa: CASKTRMVTDTQYF; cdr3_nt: TGCGCCAGCAAGACTAGGATGGTCACAGATACGCAGTATTTT
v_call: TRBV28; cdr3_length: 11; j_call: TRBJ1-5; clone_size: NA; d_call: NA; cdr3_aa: CASSLKEPQHF; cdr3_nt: TGTGCCAGCAGTTTAAAGGAGCCCCAGCATTTT
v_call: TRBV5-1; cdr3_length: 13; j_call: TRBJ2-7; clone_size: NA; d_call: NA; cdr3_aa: CASSSGAPDEQYF; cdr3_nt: TGCGCCAGCAGCTCCGGCGCGCCCGACGAGCAGTACTTC
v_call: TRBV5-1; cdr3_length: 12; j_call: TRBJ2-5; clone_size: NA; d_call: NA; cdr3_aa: CASSWGQETQYF; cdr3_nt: TGCGCCAGCAGTTGGGGGCAAGAGACCCAGTACTTC
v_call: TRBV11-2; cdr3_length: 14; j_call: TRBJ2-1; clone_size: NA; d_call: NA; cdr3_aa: CASSQLQGYNEQFF; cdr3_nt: TGTGCCAGCAGCCAATTGCAGGGTTACAATGAGCAGTTCTTC
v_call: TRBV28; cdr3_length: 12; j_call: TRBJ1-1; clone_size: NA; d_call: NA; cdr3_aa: CASWTMNTEAFF; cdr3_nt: TGTGCCAGCTGGACGATGAACACTGAAGCTTTCTTT
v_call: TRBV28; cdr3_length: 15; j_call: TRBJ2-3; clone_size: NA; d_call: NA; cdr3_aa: CASSLSGSGTDTQYF; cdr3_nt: TGTGCCAGCAGTTTGAGCGGGTCGGGGACAGATACGCAGTATTTT
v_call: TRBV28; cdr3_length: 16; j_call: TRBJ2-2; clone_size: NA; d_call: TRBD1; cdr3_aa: CASSSLGQGPTGELFF; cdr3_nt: TGTGCCAGCAGTTCATTAGGACAGGGGCCAACCGGGGAGCTGTTTTTT
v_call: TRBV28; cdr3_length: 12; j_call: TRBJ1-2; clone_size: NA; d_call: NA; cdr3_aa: CASRDGRYGYTF; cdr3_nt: TGTGCCAGCAGGGACGGGAGGTATGGCTACACCTTC
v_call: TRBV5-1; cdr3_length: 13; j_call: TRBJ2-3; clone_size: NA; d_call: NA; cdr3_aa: CASSQGPGDTQYF; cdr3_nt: TGCGCCAGCAGTCAGGGGCCGGGAGATACGCAGTATTTT
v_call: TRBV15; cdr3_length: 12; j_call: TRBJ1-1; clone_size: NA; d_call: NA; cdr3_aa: CATSRRGTEAFF; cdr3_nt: TGTGCCACCAGCAGACGAGGCACTGAAGCTTTCTTT
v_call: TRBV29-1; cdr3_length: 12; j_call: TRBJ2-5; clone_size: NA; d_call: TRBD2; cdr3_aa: CSSRLGGETQYF; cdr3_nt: TGCAGCTCCCGCTTGGGAGGGGAGACCCAGTACTTC
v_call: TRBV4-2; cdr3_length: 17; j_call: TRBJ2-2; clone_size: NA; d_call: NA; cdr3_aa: CASSQDRGREDTGELFF; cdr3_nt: TGTGCCAGCAGCCAAGATAGGGGGAGAGAAGACACCGGGGAGCTGTTTTTT
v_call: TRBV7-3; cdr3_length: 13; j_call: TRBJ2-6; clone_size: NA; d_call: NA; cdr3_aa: CASSLGYTKVLTF; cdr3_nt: TGTGCCAGCAGCTTAGGGTATACGAAAGTCCTGACTTTC
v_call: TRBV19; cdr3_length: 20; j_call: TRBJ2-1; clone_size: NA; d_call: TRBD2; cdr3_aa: CASSSRRGLAGESSYNEQFF; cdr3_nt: TGTGCCAGTAGTTCCCGTAGGGGACTAGCGGGGGAGAGCTCCTACAATGAGCAGTTCTTC
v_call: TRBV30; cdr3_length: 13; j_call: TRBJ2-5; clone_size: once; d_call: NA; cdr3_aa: CARTVPSGETQYF; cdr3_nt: TGTGCCAGAACTGTACCTAGTGGGGAGACCCAGTACTTC
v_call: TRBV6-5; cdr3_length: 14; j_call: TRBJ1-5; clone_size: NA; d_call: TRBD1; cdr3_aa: CASRLTGSGQPQHF; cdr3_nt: TGTGCCAGCAGGTTGACAGGGTCCGGTCAGCCCCAGCATTTT
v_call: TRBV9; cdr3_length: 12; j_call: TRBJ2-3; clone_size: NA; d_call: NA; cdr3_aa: CASGVGTDTQYF; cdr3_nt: TGTGCCTCCGGGGTCGGCACAGATACGCAGTATTTT
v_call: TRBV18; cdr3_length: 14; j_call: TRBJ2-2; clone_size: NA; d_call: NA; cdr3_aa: CASSPPAGTGELFF; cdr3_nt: TGTGCCAGCTCACCACCGGCGGGCACCGGGGAGCTGTTTTTT
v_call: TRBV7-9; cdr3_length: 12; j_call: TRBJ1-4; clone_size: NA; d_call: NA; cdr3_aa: CASSFSSGKLFF; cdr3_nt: TGTGCCAGCAGCTTTTCCTCGGGAAAACTGTTTTTT
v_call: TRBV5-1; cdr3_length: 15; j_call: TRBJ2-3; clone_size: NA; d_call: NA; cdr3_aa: CASSFWGGPTDTQYF; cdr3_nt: TGCGCCAGCAGCTTCTGGGGGGGGCCCACAGATACGCAGTATTTT
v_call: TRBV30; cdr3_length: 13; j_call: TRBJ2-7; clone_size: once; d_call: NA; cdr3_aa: CAWVERGSYEQYF; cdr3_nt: TGTGCCTGGGTGGAAAGGGGCTCCTACGAGCAGTACTTC
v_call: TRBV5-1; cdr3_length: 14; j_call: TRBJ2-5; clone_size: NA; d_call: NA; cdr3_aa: CASHRGPVQETQYF; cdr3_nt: TGCGCCAGCCACCGGGGACCAGTCCAAGAGACCCAGTACTTC
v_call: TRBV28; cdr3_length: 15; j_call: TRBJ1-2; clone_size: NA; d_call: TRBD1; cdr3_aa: CASRTGTGENYGYTF; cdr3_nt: TGTGCCAGCAGGACGGGGACAGGAGAAAACTATGGCTACACCTTC
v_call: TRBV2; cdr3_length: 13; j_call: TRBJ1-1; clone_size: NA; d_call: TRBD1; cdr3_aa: CASTPKGAGRAFF; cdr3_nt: TGTGCCAGCACCCCCAAGGGGGCAGGGAGAGCTTTCTTT
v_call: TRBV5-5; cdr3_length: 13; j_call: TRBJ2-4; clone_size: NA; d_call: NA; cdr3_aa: CASSLWEGDIQYF; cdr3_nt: TGTGCCAGCAGCTTATGGGAAGGGGACATTCAGTACTTC
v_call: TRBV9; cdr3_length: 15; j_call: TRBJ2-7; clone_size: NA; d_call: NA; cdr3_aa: CASSVGFGSSYEQYF; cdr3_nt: TGTGCCAGCAGCGTAGGTTTCGGGAGCTCCTACGAGCAGTACTTC
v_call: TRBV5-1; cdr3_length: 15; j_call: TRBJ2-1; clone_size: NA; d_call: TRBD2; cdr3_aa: CASSWGLATDNEQFF; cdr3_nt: TGCGCCAGCAGCTGGGGACTAGCGACAGACAATGAGCAGTTCTTC
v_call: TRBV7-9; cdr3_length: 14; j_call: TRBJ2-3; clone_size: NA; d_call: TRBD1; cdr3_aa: CASSLTGGADTQYF; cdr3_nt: TGTGCCAGCAGCTTGACAGGGGGCGCGGATACGCAGTATTTT
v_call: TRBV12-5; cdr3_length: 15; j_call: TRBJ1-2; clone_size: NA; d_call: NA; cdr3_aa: CASGNNAGTRDGYTF; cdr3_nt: TGTGCTAGTGGCAACAATGCAGGGACGAGAGATGGCTACACCTTC
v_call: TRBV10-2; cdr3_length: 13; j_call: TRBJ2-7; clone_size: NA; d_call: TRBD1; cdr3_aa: CASSDGQVRGQYF; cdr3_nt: TGCGCCAGCAGTGACGGACAGGTACGCGGGCAGTACTTC
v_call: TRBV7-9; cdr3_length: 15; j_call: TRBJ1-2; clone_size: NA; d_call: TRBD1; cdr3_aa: CASSFADRIHRGYTF; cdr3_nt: TGTGCCAGCAGCTTTGCGGACAGGATCCATAGAGGCTACACCTTC
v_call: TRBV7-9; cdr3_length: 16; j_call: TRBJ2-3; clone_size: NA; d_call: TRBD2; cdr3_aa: CASSLGASGHTDTQYF; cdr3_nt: TGTGCCAGCAGCTTAGGCGCTAGCGGGCATACAGATACGCAGTATTTT
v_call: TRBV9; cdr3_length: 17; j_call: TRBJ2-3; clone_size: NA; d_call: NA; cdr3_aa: CASSAPSRPQGTDTQYF; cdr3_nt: TGTGCCAGCAGCGCACCCAGTCGGCCACAGGGCACAGATACGCAGTATTTT
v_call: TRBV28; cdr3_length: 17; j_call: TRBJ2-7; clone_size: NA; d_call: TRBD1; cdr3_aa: CASSPTRLTGISYEQYF; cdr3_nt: TGTGCCAGCAGCCCCACAAGGCTGACAGGGATCTCCTACGAGCAGTACTTC